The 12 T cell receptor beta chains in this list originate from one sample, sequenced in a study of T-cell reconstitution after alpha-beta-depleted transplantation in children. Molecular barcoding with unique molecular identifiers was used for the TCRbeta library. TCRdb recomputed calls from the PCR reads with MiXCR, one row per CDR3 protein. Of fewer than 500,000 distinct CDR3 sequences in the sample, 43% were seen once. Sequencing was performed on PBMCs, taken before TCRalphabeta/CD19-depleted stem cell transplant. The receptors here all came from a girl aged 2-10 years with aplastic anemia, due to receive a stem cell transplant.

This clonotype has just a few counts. CDR3 residues: CASSQGFRNTEAFF. DNA of the CDR3: TGTGCCAGCTCACAGGGGTTTCGGAACACTGAAGCTTTCTTT. The chain recombines TRBV18 with TRBJ1-1, with D perhaps TRBD1 (5 bases). Trimming cost V 4 bases and J 1 base, with 10 bases left between them. Germline V gives CDR1 KGHSH, CDR2 LQKENI. CDR3 length: 14 amino acids.

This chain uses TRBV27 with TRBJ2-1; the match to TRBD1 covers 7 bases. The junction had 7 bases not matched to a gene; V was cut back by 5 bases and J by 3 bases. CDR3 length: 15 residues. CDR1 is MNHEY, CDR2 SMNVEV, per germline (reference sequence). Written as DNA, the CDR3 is TGTGCCAGCAGTGCCCGGACAGGCTACTACAATGAGCAGTTCTTC. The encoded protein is CASSARTGYYNEQFF.

The DNA for the CDR3 is TGCAGTGCTAGAGATGGGGGTGGAGGTCGGGGGCAGTTCTTC. Amino acids: CSARDGGGGRGQFF. This rearrangement joins TRBV20-1 to TRBJ2-1, with D perhaps being TRBD1 or TRBD2 (5 bases each). The CDR3 runs 14 residues. Germline V lookup: CDR1 DFQATT, CDR2 SNEGSKA (reference sequence). V lost 0 bases, J lost 12 bases, and 18 bases lay in between.

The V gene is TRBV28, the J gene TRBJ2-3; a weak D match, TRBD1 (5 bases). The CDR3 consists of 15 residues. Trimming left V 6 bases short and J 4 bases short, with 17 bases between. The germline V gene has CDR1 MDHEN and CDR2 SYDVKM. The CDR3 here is CASSHRSLRADTQYF. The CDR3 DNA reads TGTGCCAGCAGCCACAGGTCTCTTCGGGCAGATACGCAGTATTTT. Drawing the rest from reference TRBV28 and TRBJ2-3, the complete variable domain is DVKVTQSSRYLVKRTGEKVFLECVQDMDHENMFWYRQDPGLGLRLIYFSYDVKMKEKGDIPEGYSVSREKKERFSLILESASTNQTSMYLCASSHRSLRADTQYFGPGTRLTVL.

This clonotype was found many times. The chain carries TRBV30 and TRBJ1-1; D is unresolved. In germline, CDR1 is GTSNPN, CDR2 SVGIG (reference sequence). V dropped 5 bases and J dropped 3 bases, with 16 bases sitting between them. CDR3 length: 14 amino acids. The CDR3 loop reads CAWSGLGFDTEAFF. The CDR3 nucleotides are TGTGCCTGGTCGGGGTTGGGGTTTGACACTGAAGCTTTCTTT.

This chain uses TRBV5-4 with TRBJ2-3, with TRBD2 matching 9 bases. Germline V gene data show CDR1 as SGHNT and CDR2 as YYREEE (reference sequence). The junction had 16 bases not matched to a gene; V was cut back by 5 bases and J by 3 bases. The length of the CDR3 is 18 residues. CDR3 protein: CASSSLTGLASITDTQYF. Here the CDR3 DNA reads TGTGCCAGCAGTTCACTAACAGGACTAGCGTCTATTACAGATACGCAGTATTTT. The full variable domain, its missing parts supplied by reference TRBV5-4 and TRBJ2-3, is ETGVTQSPTHLIKTRGQQVTLRCSSQSGHNTVSWYQQALGQGPQFIFQYYREEENGRGNFPPRFSGLQFPNYSSELNVNALELDDSALYLCASSSLTGLASITDTQYFGPGTRLTVL.

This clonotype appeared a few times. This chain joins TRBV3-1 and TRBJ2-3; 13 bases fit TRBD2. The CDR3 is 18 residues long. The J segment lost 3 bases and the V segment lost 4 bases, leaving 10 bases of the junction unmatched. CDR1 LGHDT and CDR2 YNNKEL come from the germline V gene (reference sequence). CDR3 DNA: TGTGCCAGCAGCCTCCGGACTAGCGGGAGCGGTCGGACAGATACGCAGTATTTT. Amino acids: CASSLRTSGSGRTDTQYF.

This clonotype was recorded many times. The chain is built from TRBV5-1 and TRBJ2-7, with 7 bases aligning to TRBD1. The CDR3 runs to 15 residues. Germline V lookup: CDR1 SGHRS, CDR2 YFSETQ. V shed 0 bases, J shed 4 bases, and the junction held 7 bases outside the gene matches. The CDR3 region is CASSLDGTVTYEQYF. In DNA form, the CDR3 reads TGCGCCAGCAGCTTGGACGGGACAGTCACATACGAGCAGTACTTC. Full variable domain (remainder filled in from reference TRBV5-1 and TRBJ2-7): KAGVTQTPRYLIKTRGQQVTLSCSPISGHRSVSWYQQTPGQGLQFLFEYFSETQRNKGNFPGRFSGRQFSNSRSEMNVSTLELGDSALYLCASSLDGTVTYEQYFGPGTRLTVT.

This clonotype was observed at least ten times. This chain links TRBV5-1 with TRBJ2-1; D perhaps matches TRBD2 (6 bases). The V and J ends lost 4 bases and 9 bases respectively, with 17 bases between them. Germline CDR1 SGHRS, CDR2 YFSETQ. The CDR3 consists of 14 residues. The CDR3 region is CASSGSGGPSEQFF. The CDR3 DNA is TGCGCCAGCAGCGGAAGCGGAGGGCCAAGTGAGCAGTTCTTC.

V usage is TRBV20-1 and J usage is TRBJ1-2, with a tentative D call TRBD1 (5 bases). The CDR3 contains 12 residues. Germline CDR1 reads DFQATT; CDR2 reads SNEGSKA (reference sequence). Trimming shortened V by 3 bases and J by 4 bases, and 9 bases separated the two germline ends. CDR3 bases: TGCAGTGCTAGGCGTGGGGGCTATGGCTACACCTTC. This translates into CSARRGGYGYTF.

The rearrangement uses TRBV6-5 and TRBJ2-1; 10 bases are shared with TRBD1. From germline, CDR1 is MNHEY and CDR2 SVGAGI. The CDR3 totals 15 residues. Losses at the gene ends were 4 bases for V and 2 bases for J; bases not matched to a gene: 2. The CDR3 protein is CASSWGQGPYNEQFF. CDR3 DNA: TGTGCCAGCAGTTGGGGACAGGGGCCCTACAATGAGCAGTTCTTC.

The CDR3 DNA sequence: TGTGCCAGCAGCTGGCAGCTGAGGGGAGGGAGTACCGGGGAGCTGTTTTTT. Protein product: CASSWQLRGGSTGELFF. The rearrangement joins TRBV7-6 to TRBJ2-2, with 7 bases identical to TRBD2. The CDR3 is 17 amino acids. Germline loops: CDR1 SGHVS, CDR2 FNYEAQ. Losses at the gene ends were 4 bases for V and 5 bases for J; bases not matched to a gene: 13. Full variable domain (missing parts from reference TRBV7-6 and TRBJ2-2): GAGVSQSPRYKVTKRGQDVALRCDPISGHVSLYWYRQALGQGPEFLTYFNYEAQQDKSGLPNDRFSAERPEGSISTLTIQRTEQRDSAMYRCASSWQLRGGSTGELFFGEGSRLTVL.